This TCR beta chain was captured by sequencing in a study of blood T cell repertoires in COVID-19. As for the study in general: Specimens from acute and convalescent COVID-19 originated in the United States, Italy and Spain. T cells, B-cell-depleted T cells, or PBMCs supplied cDNA or gDNA.

Source study methods: Using reference gene primer amplification, nucleated cell counts were estimated. Here immunoSEQ multiplex PCR was the method, and the copy in TCRdb shows in-frame clones only, minus some. V, J and clone size were drawn from that table, and D and trimming were deduced from the DNA. The sample contains roughly 100,000 clones, more than 85% of which appear only once. The sequenced sample consisted of peripheral blood. The clonotype comes from a man between 18 and 35 years old with acute or convalescent COVID-19.

CDR3 sequence (DNA): TGTGCCAGCAGCGCCGAAACTAGCGGGAAGACCTACGAGCAGTACTTC. Amino acids: CASSAETSGKTYEQYF. The chain couples TRBV9 to TRBJ2-7, with 10 bases aligning to TRBD2. The CDR3 length is 16 residues. The J segment lost 2 bases and the V segment lost 3 bases, leaving 8 bases of the junction unmatched. Germline values: CDR1 SGDLS, CDR2 YYNGEE. Combining the CDR3 with reference TRBV9 and TRBJ2-7 gives the whole variable domain DSGVTQTPKHLITATGQRVTLRCSPRSGDLSVYWYQQSLDQGLQFLIQYYNGEERAKGNILERFSAQQFPDLHSELNLSSLELGDSALYFCASSAETSGKTYEQYFGPGTRLTVT.